The 26 T cell receptor beta chains in this list originate from one sample, sequenced in a study of shared clonotypes between healthy human individuals. TCRdb keeps only in-frame clones here, not all; method: immunoSEQ multiplex PCR. The sample yields approximately 1.4 million clones, 95% to 99% seen once. The specimen sequenced was naive CD4+ T cells sorted from blood. Indicated subset: CD45RA+ positively selected. Source of these receptors: a man aged 25-40 years in good health.

Details on this clone: Germline is not matched at one junction end, which may reflect a read error. The rearrangement uses TRBV11-2 and TRBJ1-1; 9 positions agree with TRBD1. The CDR3 runs 12 residues. CDR1 and CDR2 (germline): SGHAT, FQNNGV. The chain's CDR3 is CASSLGTGGPLF. The CDR3 nucleotides read TGTGCCAGCAGCTTAGGTACAGGGGGCCCTTTATTT.

CDR3 nucleotides: TGTGCCAGCAGTGCCGAGCACACTGAAGCTTTCTTT. Translated: CASSAEHTEAFF. This chain links TRBV2 with TRBJ1-1; D is uncertain. Germline V CDR1 and CDR2: SNHLY, FYNNEI. V gave up 4 bases and J gave up 3 bases, with 6 bases separating them. The CDR3 runs to 12 residues.

The V and J genes are TRBV6-1 and TRBJ1-1; tentative D call: TRBD1 (5 bases). V was trimmed by 4 bases and J by 2 bases, leaving 17 bases between them. CDR3 length: 16 residues. The germline V gene encodes CDR1 MNHNS and CDR2 SASEGT. This CDR3 is CASSGHLTGANTEAFF. For the CDR3, the DNA is TGTGCCAGCAGTGGCCACCTTACAGGAGCCAACACTGAAGCTTTCTTT.

The chain is built from TRBV2 and TRBJ1-1; D unclear. CDR3 length: 13 amino acids. V was trimmed by 7 bases and J by 8 bases, leaving 17 bases between them. CDR1 and CDR2 (germline): SNHLY, FYNNEI. As DNA, the CDR3 is TGTGCCAGCAACCGAGAGTCCGGTGGGGAAGCTTTCTTT. The encoded protein is CASNRESGGEAFF.

This chain uses TRBV28 with TRBJ2-1; D perhaps matches TRBD2 (6 bases). Germline CDR1 and CDR2: MDHEN and SYDVKM. V lost 5 bases, J lost 2 bases, and 16 bases lay in between. CDR3 length equals 16 residues. CDR3 loop: CASSVGGGRPYNEQFF. The CDR3 DNA sequence: TGTGCCAGCAGTGTCGGTGGAGGGCGACCCTACAATGAGCAGTTCTTC.

In this sample, this clone turned up once. The gene calls are TRBV6-6 and TRBJ1-5; TRBD1 might be the D (5 bases). Germline V lookup: CDR1 MNHNY, CDR2 SVGAGI (reference sequence). Between the trimmed V and J ends, which lost 6 bases and 2 bases, there was a span of 14 bases. CDR3 length equals 15 residues. The CDR3 DNA sequence: TGTGCCAGCAGCTTTGGCCGGGACCGCAATCAGCCCCAGCATTTT. Its protein is CASSFGRDRNQPQHF.

In the case of this clone: The junction does not match germline at one end; this may be a read error. The chain links TRBV5-4 to TRBJ2-7; D is unresolved. Germline loops: CDR1 SGHNT, CDR2 YYREEE (reference sequence). This CDR3 region has 12 residues. This CDR3 reads CASSLDNVGLNF. The CDR3 DNA sequence: TGTGCCAGCAGCTTGGATAACGTTGGGTTGAACTTC.

A single count supports this clone. The chain has TRBV27 and TRBJ2-7; 9 positions agree with TRBD2. The junction had 7 bases not matched to a gene; V was cut back by 7 bases and J by 3 bases. This CDR3 has 14 residues. CDR1 is MNHEY and CDR2 is SMNVEV in the germline V gene (reference sequence). This chain's CDR3 is CASTSVAGDYEQYF. The CDR3 nucleotides read TGTGCCAGCACCTCCGTAGCGGGAGACTACGAGCAGTACTTC.

The J gene is TRBJ2-3, the V gene TRBV5-1; D gene unclear. Germline CDR1 is SGHRS and CDR2 is YFSETQ. Trimming pared 5 bases from V and 1 base from J, leaving 8 bases between. This CDR3 has 13 residues. This chain's CDR3 is CASRRSGTDTQYF. CDR3 nucleotide sequence: TGCGCCAGCAGGAGGTCAGGCACAGATACGCAGTATTTT.

The chain carries TRBV29-1 and TRBJ2-7, with D tentatively TRBD1 (6 bases). V dropped 4 bases and J dropped 2 bases, with 15 bases sitting between them. Per the germline V gene, CDR1 is SQVTM and CDR2 is ANQGSEA. The CDR3 is 14 residues long. CDR3 protein: CSVVGAGSTYEQYF. CDR3 sequence (DNA): TGCAGCGTTGTGGGGGCAGGGAGTACCTACGAGCAGTACTTC.

As regards this clone: The same CDR3 is also encoded by other DNA sequences in this sample. V usage is TRBV19 and J usage is TRBJ2-7; 14 bases are shared with TRBD2. The germline V gene has CDR1 LNHDA and CDR2 SQIVND (reference sequence). J was trimmed by 3 bases and V by 5 bases; bases with no gene match: 3. The CDR3 has 15 amino acids. CDR3 nucleotides: TGTGCCAGTAGTGGGGGACTAGCGGGAGTCTACGAGCAGTACTTC. Its translation: CASSGGLAGVYEQYF.

This chain links TRBV7-9 with TRBJ2-2, with D uncertain. The CDR3 length is 16 residues. Germline CDR1 SEHNR, CDR2 FQNEAQ (reference sequence). V was trimmed by 5 bases and J by 0 bases, leaving 13 bases between them. The CDR3 DNA reads as TGTGCCAGCAGCCCCAGCCCGTTCGCGAACACCGGGGAGCTGTTTTTT. Amino acids: CASSPSPFANTGELFF. Complete variable domain (other parts from reference TRBV7-9 and TRBJ2-2): DTGVSQNPRHKITKRGQNVTFRCDPISEHNRLYWYRQTLGQGPEFLTYFQNEAQLEKSRLLSDRFSAERPKGSFSTLEIQRTEQGDSAMYLCASSPSPFANTGELFFGEGSRLTVL.

The genes are TRBV28 and TRBJ1-4; no clear D. V shed 8 bases and J shed 3 bases, with 10 bases lying between them. The CDR3 sequence is 13 residues long. Germline values: CDR1 MDHEN, CDR2 SYDVKM. The CDR3 spells CASGGNSNEKLFF. In DNA, the CDR3 is TGTGCCAGCGGAGGGAACTCTAATGAAAAACTGTTTTTT. The full variable domain, its missing parts supplied by reference TRBV28 and TRBJ1-4, is DVKVTQSSRYLVKRTGEKVFLECVQDMDHENMFWYRQDPGLGLRLIYFSYDVKMKEKGDIPEGYSVSREKKERFSLILESASTNQTSMYLCASGGNSNEKLFFGSGTQLSVL.

The chain has TRBV6-5 and TRBJ1-4; D not certain. Trimming pared 5 bases from V and 11 bases from J, leaving 18 bases between. CDR3 length equals 14 residues. Germline lookup yields CDR1 MNHEY and CDR2 SVGAGI. The CDR3 protein is CASSTTRENLKLFF. CDR3 coding DNA: TGTGCCAGCAGTACGACCCGCGAAAACCTCAAACTGTTTTTT.

The sample holds one count of this clone. The rearrangement joins TRBV9 to TRBJ2-1, with TRBD1 matching 10 bases. Germline V gene data show CDR1 as SGDLS and CDR2 as YYNGEE. V trimming: 6 bases; J trimming: 5 bases; junction bases outside the gene matches: 8. The CDR3 totals 15 residues. The CDR3 DNA is TGTGCCAGCAATTCGGGACAGGGGAGGGACAATGAGCAGTTCTTC. Its protein product is CASNSGQGRDNEQFF.

V gene TRBV6-5 combines with J gene TRBJ1-1; D is undetermined. V lost 2 bases, J lost 3 bases, and 13 bases lay in between. The CDR3 is 15 amino acids. Germline V lookup: CDR1 MNHEY, CDR2 SVGAGI. CDR3 DNA: TGTGCCAGCAGTTACGAGGGTGTTCGGGACACTGAAGCTTTCTTT. Protein product: CASSYEGVRDTEAFF.

The V call is TRBV14, the J call TRBJ1-3, with D maybe TRBD1 (5 bases). The CDR3 sequence is 15 residues long. V was trimmed by 2 bases and J by 0 bases, leaving 8 bases between them. Germline V gene data show CDR1 as SGHDN and CDR2 as FVKESK. The CDR3 here is CASSQRTLSGNTIYF. CDR3 sequence (DNA): TGTGCCAGCAGCCAAAGGACACTCTCTGGAAACACCATATATTTT.

J is TRBJ2-1 and V is TRBV5-1; 9 positions match TRBD2. CDR1 and CDR2 from the germline V gene are SGHRS and YFSETQ. V trimming: 2 bases; J trimming: 8 bases; junction bases outside the gene matches: 5. The length of the CDR3 is 14 residues. The CDR3 reads CASSLGGRGYEQFF. Written as DNA, the CDR3 is TGCGCCAGCAGCTTAGGCGGGAGGGGCTATGAGCAGTTCTTC.

The chain joins TRBV7-2 to TRBJ2-7; the D is unclear. The CDR3 has 13 residues. V lost 5 bases, J lost 4 bases, and 12 bases lay in between. Germline CDR1 reads SGHTA; CDR2 reads FQGNSA. CDR3 sequence: CASSLKVAYEQYF. The DNA of the CDR3 is TGTGCCAGCAGCCTGAAAGTTGCGTACGAGCAGTACTTC.

The V call is TRBV13, the J call TRBJ1-3; the D gene is possibly TRBD1 (5 bases). Trimming shortened V by 3 bases and J by 2 bases, and 14 bases separated the two germline ends. The CDR3 consists of 16 residues. The germline V gene encodes CDR1 PRHDT and CDR2 FYEKMQ (reference sequence). The CDR3 DNA reads TGTGCCAGCAGCTTGGGCCCACGGACACCTGGAAACACCATATATTTT. Translating gives CASSLGPRTPGNTIYF.

V and J are TRBV28 and TRBJ2-1; 9 bases are a match to TRBD2. This CDR3 has 14 residues. Germline lookup yields CDR1 MDHEN and CDR2 SYDVKM. With 3 bases clipped from V and 6 bases from J, the junction kept 3 bases outside the gene matches. CDR3 nucleotides: TGTGCCAGCAGTTTTAGCGGGAGAGGCAATGAGCAGTTCTTC. Amino acids: CASSFSGRGNEQFF.

The genes are TRBV30 and TRBJ2-1; 7 bases map to TRBD2. The CDR3 has 16 residues. Trimming at V came to 4 bases and at J to 6 bases, leaving 15 bases not matched to a gene. Per the germline V gene, CDR1 is GTSNPN and CDR2 is SVGIG (reference sequence). CDR3 loop: CAWKKREASGLNEQFF. The CDR3 region has the DNA TGTGCCTGGAAAAAGAGGGAGGCTAGCGGACTCAATGAGCAGTTCTTC.

This clone has a single count. This chain links TRBV14 with TRBJ2-6, with D possibly matching TRBD2 (6 bases). This CDR3 has 16 residues. Trimming cost V 4 bases and J 2 bases, with 12 bases left between them. The germline V gene encodes CDR1 SGHDN and CDR2 FVKESK. In DNA form, the CDR3 reads TGTGCCAGCAGCCGGGGGACTTTGGCTGGGGCCAACGTCCTGACTTTC. The encoded protein is CASSRGTLAGANVLTF.

The gene calls are TRBV18 and TRBJ2-6, with D unresolved. Germline V gene data show CDR1 as KGHSH and CDR2 as LQKENI. V lost 2 bases, J lost 1 base, and 15 bases lay in between. This CDR3 spans 18 amino acids. Written as DNA, the CDR3 is TGTGCCAGCTCACCATTGGCCAGGCTAACGTCTGGGGCCAACGTCCTGACTTTC. Its translation: CASSPLARLTSGANVLTF.

This clone was counted a single time. This chain uses TRBV10-3 with TRBJ1-3; D not resolved. This CDR3 is built from 12 residues. The germline gives CDR1 ENHRY, CDR2 SYGVKD. The ends were cut back, 8 bases at V and 8 bases at J, with 13 bases in the middle. CDR3 DNA sequence: TGTGCCATCGGGGTAGGGAAAGACACCATATATTTT. This gives the protein CAIGVGKDTIYF.

CDR3 nucleotides: TGTGCCAGCAGTTCCCCGACAGGATTGGCAAGTGGCTACACCTTC. Protein product: CASSSPTGLASGYTF. The rearrangement links TRBV28 to TRBJ1-2; perhaps TRBD1 as D (6 bases). CDR3 length: 15 amino acids. Trimming removed 4 bases at V and 7 bases at J, with 19 bases between. Germline CDR1 reads MDHEN; CDR2 reads SYDVKM.